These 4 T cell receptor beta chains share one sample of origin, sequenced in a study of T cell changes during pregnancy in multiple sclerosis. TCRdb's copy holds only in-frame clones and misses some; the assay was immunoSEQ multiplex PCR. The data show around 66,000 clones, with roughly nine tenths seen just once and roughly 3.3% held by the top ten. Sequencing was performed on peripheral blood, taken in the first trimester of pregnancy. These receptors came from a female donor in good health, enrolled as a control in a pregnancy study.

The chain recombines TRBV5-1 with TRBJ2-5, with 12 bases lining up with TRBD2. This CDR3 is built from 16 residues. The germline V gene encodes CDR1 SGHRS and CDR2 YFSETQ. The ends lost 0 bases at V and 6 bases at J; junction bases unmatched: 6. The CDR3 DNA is TGCGCCAGCAGCTTGGGACTAGCGGGAGAGGGAAAGACCCAGTACTTC. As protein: CASSLGLAGEGKTQYF.

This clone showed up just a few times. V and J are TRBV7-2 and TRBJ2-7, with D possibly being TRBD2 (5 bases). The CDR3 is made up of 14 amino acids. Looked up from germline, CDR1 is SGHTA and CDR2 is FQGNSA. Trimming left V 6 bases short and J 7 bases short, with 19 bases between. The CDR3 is CASSTGSAFGEQYF. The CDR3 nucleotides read TGTGCCAGCAGTACGGGATCCGCTTTTGGGGAGCAGTACTTC.

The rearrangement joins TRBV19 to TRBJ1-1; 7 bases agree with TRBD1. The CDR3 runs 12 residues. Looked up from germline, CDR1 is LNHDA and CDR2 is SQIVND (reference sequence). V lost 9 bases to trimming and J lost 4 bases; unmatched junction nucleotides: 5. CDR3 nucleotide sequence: TGTGCCAGCCAGGGGGAGAGCACTGAAGCTTTCTTT. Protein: CASQGESTEAFF.

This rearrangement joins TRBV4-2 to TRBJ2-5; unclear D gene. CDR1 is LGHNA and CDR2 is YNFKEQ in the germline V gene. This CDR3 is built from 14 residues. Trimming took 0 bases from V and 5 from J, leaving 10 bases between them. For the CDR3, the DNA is TGTGCCAGCAGCCAAGAATTAGTGGGCGAGACCCAGTACTTC. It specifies CASSQELVGETQYF.